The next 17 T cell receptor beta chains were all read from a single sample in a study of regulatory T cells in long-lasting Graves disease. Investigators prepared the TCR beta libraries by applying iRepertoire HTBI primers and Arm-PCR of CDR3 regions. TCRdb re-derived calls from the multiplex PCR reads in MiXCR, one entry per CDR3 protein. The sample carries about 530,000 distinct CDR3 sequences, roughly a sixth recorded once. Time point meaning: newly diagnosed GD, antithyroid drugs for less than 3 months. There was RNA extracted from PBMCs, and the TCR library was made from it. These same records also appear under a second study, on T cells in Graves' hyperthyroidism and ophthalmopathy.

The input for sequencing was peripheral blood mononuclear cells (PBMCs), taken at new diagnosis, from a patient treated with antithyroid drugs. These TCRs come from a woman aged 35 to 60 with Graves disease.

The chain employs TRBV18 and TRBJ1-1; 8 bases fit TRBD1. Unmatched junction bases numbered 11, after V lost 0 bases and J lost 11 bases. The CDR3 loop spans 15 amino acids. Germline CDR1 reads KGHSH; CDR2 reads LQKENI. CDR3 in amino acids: CASSPPGQGAIGAFF. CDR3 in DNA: TGTGCCAGCTCACCACCGGGGCAGGGGGCGATTGGTGCTTTCTTT.

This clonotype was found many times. CDR3 sequence reads: CASSLYAGGFGYTF. In DNA, the CDR3 is TGTGCCAGCAGTTTATACGCAGGGGGCTTTGGCTACACCTTC. V gene TRBV28 combines with J gene TRBJ1-2, with TRBD1 identical over 8 bases. The CDR3 is 14 residues long. Germline lookup yields CDR1 MDHEN and CDR2 SYDVKM. V trimming: 1 base; J trimming: 7 bases; junction bases outside the gene matches: 5.

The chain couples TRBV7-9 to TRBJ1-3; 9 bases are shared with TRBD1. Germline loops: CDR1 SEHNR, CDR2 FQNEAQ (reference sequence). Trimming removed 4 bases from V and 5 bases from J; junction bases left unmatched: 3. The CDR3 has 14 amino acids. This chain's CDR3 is CASSSGTGRNTIYF. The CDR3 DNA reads TGTGCCAGCAGCTCCGGGACAGGGAGAAACACCATATATTTT.

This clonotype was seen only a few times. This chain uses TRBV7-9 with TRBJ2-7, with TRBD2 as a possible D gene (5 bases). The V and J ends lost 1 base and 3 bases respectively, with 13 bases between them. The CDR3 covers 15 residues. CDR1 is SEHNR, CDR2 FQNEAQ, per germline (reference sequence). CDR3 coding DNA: TGTGCCAGCAGCTTAGTCTCGGGGATGCGCTACGAGCAGTACTTC. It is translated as CASSLVSGMRYEQYF. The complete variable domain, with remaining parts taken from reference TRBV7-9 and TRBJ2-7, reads DTGVSQNPRHKITKRGQNVTFRCDPISEHNRLYWYRQTLGQGPEFLTYFQNEAQLEKSRLLSDRFSAERPKGSFSTLEIQRTEQGDSAMYLCASSLVSGMRYEQYFGPGTRLTVT.

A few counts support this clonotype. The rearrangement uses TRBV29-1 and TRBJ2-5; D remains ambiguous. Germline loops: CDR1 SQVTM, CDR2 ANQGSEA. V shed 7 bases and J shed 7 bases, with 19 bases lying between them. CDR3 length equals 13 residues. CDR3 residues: CSALTPGSGTQYF. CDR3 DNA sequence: TGCAGCGCCTTGACCCCCGGATCCGGGACCCAGTACTTC.

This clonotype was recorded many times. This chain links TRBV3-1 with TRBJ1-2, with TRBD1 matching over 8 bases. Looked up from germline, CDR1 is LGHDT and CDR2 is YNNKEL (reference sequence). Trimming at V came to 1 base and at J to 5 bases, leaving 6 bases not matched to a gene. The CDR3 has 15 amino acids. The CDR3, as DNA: TGTGCCAGCAGCCAAGGAGCGGACAGGGCGTATGGCTACACCTTC. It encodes CASSQGADRAYGYTF.

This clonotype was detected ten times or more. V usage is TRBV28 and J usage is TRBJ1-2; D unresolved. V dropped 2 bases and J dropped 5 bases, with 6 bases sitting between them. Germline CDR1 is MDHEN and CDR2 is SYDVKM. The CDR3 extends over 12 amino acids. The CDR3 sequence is CASSLQAYGYTF. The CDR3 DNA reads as TGTGCCAGCAGTTTACAGGCTTATGGCTACACCTTC.

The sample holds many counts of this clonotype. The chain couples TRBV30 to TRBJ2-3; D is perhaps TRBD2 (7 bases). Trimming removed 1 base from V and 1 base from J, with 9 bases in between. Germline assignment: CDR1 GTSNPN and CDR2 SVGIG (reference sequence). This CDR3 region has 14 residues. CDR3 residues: CAWSEGGGTDTQYF. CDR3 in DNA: TGTGCCTGGAGTGAGGGGGGGGGCACAGATACGCAGTATTTT.

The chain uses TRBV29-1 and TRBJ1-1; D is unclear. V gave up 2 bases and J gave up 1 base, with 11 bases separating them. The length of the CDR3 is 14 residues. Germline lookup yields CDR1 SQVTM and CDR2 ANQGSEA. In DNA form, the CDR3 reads TGCAGCGTTGAACCCAGACACCCGAACACTGAAGCTTTCTTT. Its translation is CSVEPRHPNTEAFF.

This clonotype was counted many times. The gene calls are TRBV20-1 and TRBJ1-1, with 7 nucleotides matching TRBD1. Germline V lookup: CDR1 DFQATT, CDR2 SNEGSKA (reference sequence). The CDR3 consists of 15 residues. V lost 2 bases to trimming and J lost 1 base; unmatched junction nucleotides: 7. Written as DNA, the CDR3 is TGCAGTGCTAGACAGGGGAGGACAGGGAACACTGAAGCTTTCTTT. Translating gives CSARQGRTGNTEAFF.

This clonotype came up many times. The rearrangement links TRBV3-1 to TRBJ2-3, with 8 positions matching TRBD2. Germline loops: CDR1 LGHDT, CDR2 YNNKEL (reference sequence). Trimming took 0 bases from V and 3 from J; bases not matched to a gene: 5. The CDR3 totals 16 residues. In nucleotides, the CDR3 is TGTGCCAGCAGCCAAGAGATAGGACTAGCTACAGATACGCAGTATTTT. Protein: CASSQEIGLATDTQYF.

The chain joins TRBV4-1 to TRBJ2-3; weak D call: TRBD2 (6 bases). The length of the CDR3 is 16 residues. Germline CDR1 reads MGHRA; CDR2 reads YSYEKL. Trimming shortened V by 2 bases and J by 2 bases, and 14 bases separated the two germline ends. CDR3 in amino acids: CASSQRWEVNTDTQYF. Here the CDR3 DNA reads TGCGCCAGCAGCCAACGTTGGGAGGTAAACACAGATACGCAGTATTTT.

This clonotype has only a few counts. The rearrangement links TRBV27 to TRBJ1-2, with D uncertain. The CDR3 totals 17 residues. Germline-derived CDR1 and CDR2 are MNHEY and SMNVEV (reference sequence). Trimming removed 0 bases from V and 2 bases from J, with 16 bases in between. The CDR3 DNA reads TGTGCCAGCAGTTTATCGTATCTGACCTCCGGGAACTATGGCTACACCTTC. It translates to CASSLSYLTSGNYGYTF.

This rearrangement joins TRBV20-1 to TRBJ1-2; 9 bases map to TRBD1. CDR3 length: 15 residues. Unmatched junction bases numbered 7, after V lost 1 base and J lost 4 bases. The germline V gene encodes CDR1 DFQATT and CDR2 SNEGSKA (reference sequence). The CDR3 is CSARASTGGSYGYTF. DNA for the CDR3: TGCAGTGCTAGAGCCTCAACAGGGGGCAGCTATGGCTACACCTTC.

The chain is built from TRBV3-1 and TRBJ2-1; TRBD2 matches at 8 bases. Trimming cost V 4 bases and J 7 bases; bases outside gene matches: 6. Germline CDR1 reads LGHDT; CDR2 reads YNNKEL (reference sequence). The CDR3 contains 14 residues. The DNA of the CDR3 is TGTGCCAGCAGCCTTCGGGGGGGGCAGAATGAGCAGTTCTTC. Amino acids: CASSLRGGQNEQFF.

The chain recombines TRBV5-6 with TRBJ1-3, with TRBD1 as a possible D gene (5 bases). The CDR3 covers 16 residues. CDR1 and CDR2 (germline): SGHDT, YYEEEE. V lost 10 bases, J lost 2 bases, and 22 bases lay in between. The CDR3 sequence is CASAWWQGYTGNTIYF. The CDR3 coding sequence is TGTGCCTCAGCTTGGTGGCAGGGATATACTGGAAACACCATATATTTT.

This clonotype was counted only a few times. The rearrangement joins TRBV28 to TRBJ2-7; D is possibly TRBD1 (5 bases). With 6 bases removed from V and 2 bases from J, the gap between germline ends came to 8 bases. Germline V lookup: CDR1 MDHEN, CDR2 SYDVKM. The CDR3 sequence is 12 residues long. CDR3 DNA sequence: TGTGCCAGCAGAACGACAGCCTACGAGCAGTACTTC. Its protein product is CASRTTAYEQYF.